There are many counts of the clone carrying this T cell receptor beta chain. No antigen is known for it. TCR beta CDR3 region amplification was performed from RNA transcripts. A first-round RT-PCR of the TCR CDR3 used the HTBI primer set. TCRdb re-called the multiplex PCR reads through MiXCR, storing one row per CDR3 protein. The table shows 600,000 or so distinct CDR3 sequences, with more than 12% occurring only once. The data stem from a study of T cells in Graves' hyperthyroidism and ophthalmopathy. Study-wide background: Peripheral blood was secured at the point of initial diagnosis, before any treatment.

CDR1 and CDR2 (germline): MNHEY, SVGAGI. The CDR3 extends over 16 amino acids. V lost 0 bases and J 0 bases, leaving 8 bases between the germline ends. Findings of the study overall: Ophthalmopathy, as predicted by the model, came a median roughly 6.8 months after the prediction. Ophthalmopathy was distinguished from stable hyperthyroidism by 13 V-J signatures.

This clonotype was sampled from a woman between 45 and 60 years old with Graves' ophthalmopathy. Input material: blood. The V gene is TRBV6-5, the J gene TRBJ2-2; D is possibly TRBD1 or TRBD2 (5 bases each). The CDR3: CASSYSGTANTGELFF. The CDR3 nucleotides are TGTGCCAGCAGTTACTCGGGGACGGCGAACACCGGGGAGCTGTTTTTT.